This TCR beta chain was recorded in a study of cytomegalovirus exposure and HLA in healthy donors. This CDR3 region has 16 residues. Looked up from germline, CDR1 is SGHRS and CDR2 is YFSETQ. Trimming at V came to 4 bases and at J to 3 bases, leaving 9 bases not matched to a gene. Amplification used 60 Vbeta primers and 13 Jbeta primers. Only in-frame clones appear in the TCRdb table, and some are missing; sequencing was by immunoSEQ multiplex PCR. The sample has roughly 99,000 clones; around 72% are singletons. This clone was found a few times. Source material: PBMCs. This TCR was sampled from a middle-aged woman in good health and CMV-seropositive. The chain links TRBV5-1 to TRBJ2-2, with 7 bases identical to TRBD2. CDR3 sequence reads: CASSPSLGRDTGELFF. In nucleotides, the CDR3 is TGCGCCAGCAGCCCCTCCCTTGGGAGGGACACCGGGGAGCTGTTTTTT. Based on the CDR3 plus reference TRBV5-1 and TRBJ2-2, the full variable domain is KAGVTQTPRYLIKTRGQQVTLSCSPISGHRSVSWYQQTPGQGLQFLFEYFSETQRNKGNFPGRFSGRQFSNSRSEMNVSTLELGDSALYLCASSPSLGRDTGELFFGEGSRLTVL.